This T cell receptor (beta chain) stems from a study of regulatory T cells in long-lasting Graves disease. Building of the TCR beta libraries involved iRepertoire HTBI primers and Arm-PCR of CDR3 regions. In the original analysis: Identified across the samples were some 62 TRBV segments and about 14 TRBJ segments. In TCRdb, the multiplex PCR reads were re-called with MiXCR into one record per CDR3 protein. The V and J calls shown here were made by TCRdb, not taken from the authors' results. The sample lists about 460,000 distinct CDR3 sequences, 14% seen once, with over 15% in the top ten. Time point reported: newly diagnosed GD, antithyroid drugs for less than 3 months. Extracted PBMC RNA gave rise to the TCR library. These sequences were also reported in another study, on T cells in Graves' hyperthyroidism and ophthalmopathy. That paper adds: An initial round of RT-PCR targeting the TCR CDR3 relied on the HTBI primer set. Separating ophthalmopathy from stable hyperthyroidism was achieved by a 13 V-J model.

The receptor comes from a woman in her forties or fifties with Graves disease. The sequenced sample was peripheral blood mononuclear cells (PBMCs), obtained at new diagnosis, from a patient treated with antithyroid drugs.

The CDR3 bases are TGTGCCAGCAGCCCCCTAGGGACAGATCTAGCGGGCATCACAGATACGCAGTATTTT. This gives the protein CASSPLGTDLAGITDTQYF. The rearrangement uses TRBV25-1 and TRBJ2-3; D might be TRBD2 (8 bases). V was clipped by 6 bases and J by 2 bases, with 27 bases between them. The germline gives CDR1 MGHDK, CDR2 SYGVNS. The length of the CDR3 is 19 residues.